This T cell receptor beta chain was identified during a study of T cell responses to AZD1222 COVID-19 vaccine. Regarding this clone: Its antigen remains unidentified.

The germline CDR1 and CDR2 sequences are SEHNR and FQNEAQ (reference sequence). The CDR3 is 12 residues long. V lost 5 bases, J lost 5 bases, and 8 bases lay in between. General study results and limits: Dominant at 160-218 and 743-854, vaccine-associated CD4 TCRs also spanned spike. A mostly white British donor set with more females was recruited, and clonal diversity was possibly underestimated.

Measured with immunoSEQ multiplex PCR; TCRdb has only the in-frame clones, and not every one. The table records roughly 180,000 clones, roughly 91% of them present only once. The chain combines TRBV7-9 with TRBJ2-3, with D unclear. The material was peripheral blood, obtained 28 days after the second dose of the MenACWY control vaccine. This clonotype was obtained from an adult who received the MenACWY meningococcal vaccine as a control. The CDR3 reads CASSLFGDTQYF. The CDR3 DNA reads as TGTGCCAGCAGCCTATTTGGAGATACGCAGTATTTT.